The 10 T cell receptor beta chains presented below share a single source sample, sequenced in a study of shared clonotypes between healthy human individuals. TCRdb's table, derived via immunoSEQ multiplex PCR, lists solely in-frame clones and lacks some. The sample lists roughly 2.5 million clones, over 85% occurring once. Material for sequencing was naive CD4+ T cells sorted from blood. As for subset: CD45RA+ positively selected. Receptor source: a man younger than 35 in good health.

The chain employs TRBV5-1 and TRBJ2-1; a weak D match, TRBD1 (6 bases). Per germline, CDR1 SGHRS and CDR2 YFSETQ. The CDR3 loop spans 15 amino acids. V lost 4 bases and J 5 bases, leaving 16 bases between the germline ends. The CDR3 spells CASSKLQGPHNEQFF. The CDR3 DNA reads as TGCGCCAGCAGCAAACTACAGGGCCCACACAATGAGCAGTTCTTC.

This chain links TRBV5-3 with TRBJ1-5, with D tentatively TRBD1 (5 bases). TRBV5-3 is an ORF for which the function is uncertain. The V end lost 8 bases, the J end lost 11 bases, and 17 bases lay between the germline ends. The CDR3 is made up of 12 amino acids. The CDR3 region is CASTQAYRSQHF. CDR3 DNA: TGTGCCAGCACACAGGCCTATCGGTCCCAGCATTTT.

This chain joins TRBV6-1 and TRBJ1-1; perhaps TRBD1 as D (6 bases). V was pared by 4 bases and J by 7 bases, with 10 bases between. This CDR3 is built from 12 residues. The germline V gene encodes CDR1 MNHNS and CDR2 SASEGT. CDR3 region: CASSAGVGEAFF. In nucleotides, the CDR3 is TGTGCCAGCAGTGCAGGGGTCGGTGAAGCTTTCTTT.

V usage is TRBV30 and J usage is TRBJ2-7, with 8 bases aligning to TRBD2. The CDR3 extends over 14 amino acids. With 0 bases clipped from V and 7 bases from J, the junction kept 8 bases outside the gene matches. Germline CDR1 GTSNPN, CDR2 SVGIG (reference sequence). CDR3 bases: TGTGCCTGGAGTGTACCCGGGAGGGCGGGGGAGCAGTACTTC. The encoded protein is CAWSVPGRAGEQYF.

This chain links TRBV7-9 with TRBJ1-2, with TRBD1 matching 7 bases. V was pared by 5 bases and J by 4 bases, with 7 bases of the junction left unmatched. Looked up from germline, CDR1 is SEHNR and CDR2 is FQNEAQ (reference sequence). The CDR3 runs to 14 residues. In DNA, the CDR3 is TGTGCCAGCAGCGAGGGACAGACCCTCTATGGCTACACCTTC. This translates into CASSEGQTLYGYTF.

The gene calls are TRBV6-1 and TRBJ2-5, with 7 bases matching TRBD1. Germline V gene sequence: CDR1 MNHNS, CDR2 SASEGT. CDR3 length: 14 residues. V gave up 9 bases and J gave up 2 bases; unmatched junction bases: 9. CDR3 DNA sequence: TGTGCCAGTCCCCGGGACAGCGTACAAGAGACCCAGTACTTC. Residues: CASPRDSVQETQYF.

The rearrangement joins TRBV19 to TRBJ1-5; D unclear. Per germline, CDR1 LNHDA and CDR2 SQIVND (reference sequence). This CDR3 is 16 amino acids long. The V and J ends lost 1 base and 3 bases respectively, with 13 bases between them. CDR3 in amino acids: CASSIVPGWTNQPQHF. CDR3 DNA sequence: TGTGCCAGTAGTATAGTCCCGGGGTGGACCAATCAGCCCCAGCATTTT.

The chain has TRBV29-1 and TRBJ2-2; D assignment may be TRBD1 or TRBD2 (5 bases each). Germline V gene data show CDR1 as SQVTM and CDR2 as ANQGSEA. V was pared by 7 bases and J by 6 bases, with 15 bases between. CDR3 length: 13 amino acids. The CDR3 sequence is CSASRGGSGELFF. Written as DNA, the CDR3 is TGCAGCGCCAGTCGGGGCGGGTCCGGGGAGCTGTTTTTT.

The chain couples TRBV7-2 to TRBJ1-6; tentatively, D is TRBD1 (5 bases). V lost 8 bases to trimming and J lost 7 bases, with 15 bases between them. CDR1 and CDR2 (germline): SGHTA, FQGNSA. The CDR3 is made up of 14 amino acids. The CDR3 sequence is CASASRQSNSPLHF. The CDR3 region has the DNA TGTGCCAGCGCTAGTCGACAGTCCAATTCACCCCTCCACTTT.

Notes on this clone: Distinct nucleotide sequences in the sample also encode this CDR3. V gene TRBV6-5 combines with J gene TRBJ2-1, with TRBD2 identical over 8 bases. This CDR3 region has 15 residues. Looked up from germline, CDR1 is MNHEY and CDR2 is SVGAGI. V was clipped by 4 bases and J by 3 bases; unmatched bases: 5. As DNA, the CDR3 is TGTGCCAGCAGTTCAACGGGAGGGGGCTACAATGAGCAGTTCTTC. Amino acid sequence: CASSSTGGGYNEQFF.